This T cell receptor beta chain is drawn from a study of type 1 regulatory T cells. As for the study in general: T-allo10 is a Tr1-enriched, alloantigen-specific CD4 T cell product made in vitro. Study results and limitations: Tr1 cells had a more restricted TCR repertoire than non-Tr1 cells.

This clonotype has a count of ten or more. What it recognizes is unknown. TCRdb analysed the reads with MiXCR anew, one entry per CDR3 protein. The sample has 65,000 to 80,000 distinct CDR3 sequences, less than 25% seen once. In germline, CDR1 is SEHNR, CDR2 FQNEAQ (reference sequence). Trimming pared 8 bases from V and 1 base from J, leaving 11 bases between. The CDR3 length is 13 residues. This receptor was obtained from a human donor in good health. The chain recombines TRBV7-9 with TRBJ1-1; D possibly corresponds to TRBD1 (5 bases). Material for sequencing was cultured type 1 regulatory T (Tr1) cells, either the whole culture or a sorted fraction (not recorded which). The CDR3 protein is CASLGARNTEAFF. The CDR3, as DNA: TGTGCCAGCCTCGGGGCGAGGAACACTGAAGCTTTCTTT.